This record looks at one T cell receptor (beta chain) sequence and its context. The CDR3 totals 14 residues. Germline V gives CDR1 SGHAT, CDR2 FQNNGV. Trimming cost V 1 base and J 8 bases, with 12 bases left between them. The sample comes from a study of blood T cell repertoires in COVID-19. At the level of the study: T cells, B-cell-depleted T cells, or PBMCs provided the cDNA or gDNA that served as material.

Recruitment covered some 25 US areas and drew participants whose ages spanned about 18 to 89 years. In the authors' methods: Estimation of nucleated cell counts relied on the amplification of reference gene primers. This table comes from immunoSEQ multiplex PCR, and its TCRdb copy is limited to in-frame clones, with some not included. The V and J calls and clone size come from that table; D and trimming were worked out from the DNA. This table has about 220,000 clones, roughly 89% appearing once. Sample: PBMCs or T cells enriched from blood (not recorded which). This TCR came from a woman aged 40 to 50 who had recovered from COVID-19. The V and J genes are TRBV11-2 and TRBJ2-1; tentatively, D is TRBD2 (5 bases). The CDR3 DNA reads TGTGCCAGCAGCTTAGCCGGGATAAGCGATGAGCAGTTCTTC. It translates to CASSLAGISDEQFF.